This T cell receptor beta chain was sequenced during a study of T cell responses to AZD1222 COVID-19 vaccine. Study-wide results and limits: Seropositive at baseline were only a handful of AZD1222 recipients.

Germline values: CDR1 LGHNA, CDR2 YNFKEQ. The CDR3 length is 15 residues. V lost 4 bases and J 5 bases, leaving 15 bases between the germline ends. Of note for this clone: Its antigen is unknown.

Data came from immunoSEQ multiplex PCR; TCRdb stores just in-frame clones and leaves some out. This sample has roughly 33,000 clones, with approximately 80% found just once. The V call is TRBV4-2, the J call TRBJ2-1, with D perhaps given as TRBD1 or TRBD2 (5 bases each). This TCR came from an adult who received the AZD1222 COVID-19 vaccine. Sample: peripheral blood, taken 28 days after the second AZD1222 dose. The CDR3 spells CASSREPRGDNEQFF. CDR3 in DNA: TGTGCCAGCAGCCGAGAACCCCGAGGGGACAATGAGCAGTTCTTC.